These T cell receptor beta chains were read from a single sample in a study of cytomegalovirus exposure and HLA in healthy donors. The repertoire was sequenced with immunoSEQ multiplex PCR; TCRdb's copy has only in-frame clones and lacks some. There are about 200,000 clones in the sample; over 70% occur only once, and 1.7% lies in the top ten. The specimen was PBMCs. The receptors were sampled from a man in his forties in good health and CMV-seropositive. Both conserved end residues are part of each CDR3. The D gene is left open where the match is weak. Clone size is not always given. Where it is, it says once, few, many or a class for expanded clones.

TRBV28	few	TRBJ1-3	NA	CASSIQGSGNTIYF	TGTGCCAGCAGTATTCAGGGCTCTGGAAACACCATATATTTT
TRBV7-8	NA	TRBJ2-7	NA	CASSLGPSYEQYF	TGTGCCAGCAGCCTCGGTCCCTCCTACGAGCAGTACTTC
TRBV5-4	NA	TRBJ1-5	NA	CASSRPGGSNQPQHF	TGTGCCAGCAGTCGGCCGGGGGGAAGCAATCAGCCCCAGCATTTT
TRBV28	once	TRBJ1-6	TRBD1	CASSLTGQNSPLHF	TGTGCCAGCAGCCTCACGGGACAGAATTCACCCCTCCACTTT
TRBV5-1	NA	TRBJ1-1	TRBD1	CASSSGDRVNTEAFF	TGCGCCAGCAGCTCGGGGGACAGGGTGAACACTGAAGCTTTCTTT
TRBV7-2	NA	TRBJ2-7	TRBD2	CASSLRIAGNYEQYF	TGTGCCAGCAGCTTAAGGATAGCGGGGAACTACGAGCAGTACTTC
TRBV10-2	NA	TRBJ1-1	NA	CASLQENTEAFF	TGCGCCAGCCTACAGGAGAACACTGAAGCTTTCTTT
TRBV11-2	few	TRBJ2-7	NA	CASSPRHEQYF	TGTGCCAGCAGCCCCCGTCACGAGCAGTACTTC
TRBV5-6	NA	TRBJ2-5	TRBD1	CASTPRGIEETQYF	TGTGCCAGTACCCCCAGGGGGATCGAAGAGACCCAGTACTTC
TRBV5-6	few	TRBJ2-7	NA	CASVVRSPYEQYF	TGTGCCAGCGTCGTCCGGAGTCCCTACGAGCAGTACTTC
TRBV6-1	NA	TRBJ1-1	NA	CASSEPTVRGVEAFF	TGTGCCAGCAGTGAACCCACCGTCCGCGGAGTTGAAGCTTTCTTT
TRBV19	NA	TRBJ2-7	NA	CASSIDPRGEQYF	TGTGCCAGTAGTATAGACCCCCGAGGCGAGCAGTACTTC
TRBV9	NA	TRBJ1-1	NA	CASSVEGGEAFF	TGTGCCAGCAGCGTAGAAGGAGGAGAAGCTTTCTTT
TRBV11-2	NA	TRBJ1-2	NA	CASSPTDRNYGYTF	TGTGCCAGCAGCCCGACTGACAGAAACTATGGCTACACCTTC
TRBV7-3	NA	TRBJ2-6	NA	CASSGPGANGLTF	TGTGCCAGCAGCGGCCCTGGGGCCAACGGCCTGACTTTC
TRBV6-5	NA	TRBJ2-7	NA	CASSGTGTPNRYF	TGTGCCAGCTCAGGGACGGGGACTCCCAATCGGTACTTC
TRBV9	few	TRBJ2-1	NA	CASSVGLAASYNEQFF	TGTGCCAGCAGCGTAGGACTGGCGGCCTCCTACAATGAGCAGTTCTTC
TRBV15	NA	TRBJ2-4	NA	CATSRDRGGVNSQYF	TGTGCCACCAGCAGAGATCGGGGCGGGGTGAACAGTCAGTACTTC
TRBV6-4	NA	TRBJ1-2	NA	CASSDGDSNYGYTF	TGTGCCAGCAGTGACGGAGACAGTAACTATGGCTACACCTTC
TRBV27	NA	TRBJ2-2	NA	CASSTLYSTGELFF	TGTGCCAGCAGTACGCTCTATAGCACCGGGGAGCTGTTTTTT
TRBV2	NA	TRBJ2-1	NA	CASSASGAGSYNEQFF	TGTGCCAGCAGTGCTTCTGGGGCAGGCTCCTACAATGAGCAGTTCTTC
TRBV7-9	NA	TRBJ2-5	NA	CSSSLAARGETQYF	TGTTCCAGCAGCTTAGCTGCCAGGGGAGAGACCCAGTACTTC
TRBV18	NA	TRBJ2-5	TRBD2	CASSPMAGGPEETQYF	TGTGCCAGCTCACCGATGGCGGGAGGGCCGGAAGAGACCCAGTACTTC
TRBV4-1	NA	TRBJ1-2	NA	CASSHPGTRTGYTF	TGCGCCAGCAGCCACCCCGGGACACGGACTGGCTACACCTTC
TRBV2	NA	TRBJ1-2	NA	CASSIQVGVGGYTF	TGTGCCAGCAGCATCCAGGTGGGCGTGGGCGGCTACACCTTC
TRBV2	once	TRBJ1-4	NA	CASSDSGGSEKLFF	TGTGCCAGCAGTGATTCCGGGGGGAGCGAAAAACTGTTTTTT
TRBV18	NA	TRBJ1-2	TRBD1	CASSPQTGGAGGYTF	TGTGCCAGCTCACCACAAACAGGGGGCGCAGGCGGCTACACCTTC
TRBV5-4	NA	TRBJ2-1	NA	CASSLTFNEQFF	TGTGCCAGCAGCTTGACTTTCAATGAGCAGTTCTTC
TRBV7-6	once	TRBJ2-5	TRBD2	CASKRLAGIQETQYF	TGTGCCAGCAAGAGACTAGCGGGAATACAAGAGACCCAGTACTTC
TRBV29-1	NA	TRBJ2-4	NA	CSVEGAGKNSQYF	TGCAGCGTTGAAGGGGCGGGCAAAAACAGTCAGTACTTC
TRBV9	NA	TRBJ1-2	NA	CASSPYGGYGYTF	TGTGCCAGCAGCCCTTACGGCGGTTATGGCTACACCTTC
TRBV7-2	few	TRBJ2-1	TRBD2	CASSRGGGYNEQFF	TGTGCCAGCAGCCGCGGGGGGGGCTACAATGAGCAGTTCTTC
TRBV6-1	NA	TRBJ1-1	TRBD1	CASSRGQGAAFF	TGTGCCAGCAGTAGGGGACAGGGCGCAGCTTTCTTT
TRBV7-9	NA	TRBJ2-7	TRBD2	CASWGGNREPHEQYF	TGTGCCAGCTGGGGGGGGAATCGGGAGCCCCACGAGCAGTACTTC
TRBV5-6	NA	TRBJ2-7	NA	CASSPVDRPYEQYF	TGTGCCAGCAGCCCGGTAGACAGACCCTACGAGCAGTACTTC
TRBV11-2	once	TRBJ2-2	NA	CASSPVVSNTGELFF	TGTGCCAGCAGCCCGGTAGTTTCGAACACCGGGGAGCTGTTTTTT
TRBV29-1	NA	TRBJ2-3	NA	CSVDPGWGTDTQYF	TGCAGCGTTGATCCCGGGTGGGGCACAGATACGCAGTATTTT
TRBV29-1	few	TRBJ2-3	TRBD2	CSVEGGEGYDTQYF	TGCAGCGTTGAAGGGGGGGAGGGGTACGATACGCAGTATTTT
TRBV5-5	NA	TRBJ2-7	TRBD2	CASSSRIAGDPLGEQYF	TGTGCCAGCAGCTCCCGTATAGCGGGAGACCCACTGGGCGAGCAGTACTTC
TRBV7-9	NA	TRBJ2-4	NA	CASSPPSVSKNIQYF	TGTGCCAGCAGCCCCCCCTCGGTGAGCAAAAACATTCAGTACTTC